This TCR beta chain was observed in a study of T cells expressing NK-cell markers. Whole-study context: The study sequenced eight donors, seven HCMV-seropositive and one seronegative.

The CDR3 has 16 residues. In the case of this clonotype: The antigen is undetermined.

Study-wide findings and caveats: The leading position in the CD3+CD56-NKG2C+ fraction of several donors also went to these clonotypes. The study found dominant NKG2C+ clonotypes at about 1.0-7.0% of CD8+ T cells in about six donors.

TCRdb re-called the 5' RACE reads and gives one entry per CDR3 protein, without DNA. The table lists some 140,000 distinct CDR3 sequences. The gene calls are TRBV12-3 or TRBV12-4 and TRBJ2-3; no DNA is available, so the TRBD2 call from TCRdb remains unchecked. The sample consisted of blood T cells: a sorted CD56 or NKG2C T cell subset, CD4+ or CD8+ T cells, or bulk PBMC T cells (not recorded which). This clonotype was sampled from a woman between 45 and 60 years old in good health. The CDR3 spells CASSSPSGSTHDTQYF.